This T cell receptor beta chain emerged from a study of cytomegalovirus exposure and HLA in healthy donors. The germline gives CDR1 MNHEY, CDR2 SVGAGI. The CDR3 is 14 residues long. Trimming removed 5 bases from V and 4 bases from J; junction bases left unmatched: 5. This clone was recorded a few times. Its antigen is undetermined. Overall study results and limits: Later, TCR association rates were found to vary by HLA locus, highest for DRB1 and lowest for HLA-C.

Researchers ran the PCR with 60 Vbeta and 13 Jbeta primers. Data came from immunoSEQ multiplex PCR; TCRdb stores just in-frame clones and leaves some out. The table has over 150,000 clones, under 85% seen once. The chain couples TRBV6-5 to TRBJ1-5, with 7 bases fitting TRBD1. This sequence originates from a man aged 18 to 29 in good health and CMV-seronegative. The sample comprised PBMCs. CDR3 bases: TGTGCCAGCAGTCGGGACAGCGGTAATCAGCCCCAGCATTTT. Its protein is CASSRDSGNQPQHF.